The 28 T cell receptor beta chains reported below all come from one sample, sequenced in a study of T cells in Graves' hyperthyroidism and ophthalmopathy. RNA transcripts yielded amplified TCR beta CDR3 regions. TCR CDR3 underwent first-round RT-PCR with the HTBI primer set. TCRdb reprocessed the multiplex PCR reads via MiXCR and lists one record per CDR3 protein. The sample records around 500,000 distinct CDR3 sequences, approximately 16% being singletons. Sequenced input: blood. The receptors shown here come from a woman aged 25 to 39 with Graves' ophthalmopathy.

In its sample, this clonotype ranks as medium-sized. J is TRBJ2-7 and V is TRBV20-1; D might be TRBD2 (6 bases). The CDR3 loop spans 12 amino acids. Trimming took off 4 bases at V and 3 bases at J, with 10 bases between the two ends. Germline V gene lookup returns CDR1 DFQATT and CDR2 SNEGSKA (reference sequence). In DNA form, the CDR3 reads TGCAGTGCTAAAGGGACTTACTACGAGCAGTACTTC. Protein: CSAKGTYYEQYF.

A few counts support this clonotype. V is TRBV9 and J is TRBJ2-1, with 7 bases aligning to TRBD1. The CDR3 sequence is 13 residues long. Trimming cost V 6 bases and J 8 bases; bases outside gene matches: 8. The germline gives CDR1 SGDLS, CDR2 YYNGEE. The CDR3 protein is CASTPDRMDEQFF. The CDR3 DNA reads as TGTGCCAGCACACCGGACAGGATGGATGAGCAGTTCTTC.

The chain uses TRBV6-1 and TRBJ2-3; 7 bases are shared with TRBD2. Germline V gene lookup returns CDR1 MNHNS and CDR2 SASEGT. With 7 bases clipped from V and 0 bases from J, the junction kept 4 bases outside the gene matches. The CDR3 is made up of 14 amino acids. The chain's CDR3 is CASKREESTDTQYF. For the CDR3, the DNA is TGTGCCAGCAAACGGGAGGAAAGCACAGATACGCAGTATTTT.

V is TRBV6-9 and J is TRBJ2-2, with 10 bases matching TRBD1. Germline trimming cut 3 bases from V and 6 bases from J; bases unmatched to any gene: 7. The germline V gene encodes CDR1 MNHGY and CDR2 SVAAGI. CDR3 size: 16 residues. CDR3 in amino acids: CASSYVGTGVPGELFF. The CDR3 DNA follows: TGTGCCAGCAGTTACGTCGGGACAGGGGTCCCCGGGGAGCTGTTTTTT.

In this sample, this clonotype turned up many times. The CDR3 protein is CASSYSGLAGGPYQNEQFF. DNA of the CDR3: TGTGCCAGCAGTTACTCGGGACTAGCGGGAGGGCCATACCAGAATGAGCAGTTCTTC. This chain joins TRBV6-5 and TRBJ2-1, with TRBD2 identical over 16 bases. J lost 7 bases, V lost 0 bases, and 9 bases had no gene match. Looked up from germline, CDR1 is MNHEY and CDR2 is SVGAGI. The CDR3 has 19 residues.

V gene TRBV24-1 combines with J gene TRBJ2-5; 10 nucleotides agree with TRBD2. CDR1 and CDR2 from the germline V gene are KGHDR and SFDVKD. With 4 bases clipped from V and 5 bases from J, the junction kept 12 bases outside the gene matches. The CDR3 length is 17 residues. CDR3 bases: TGTGCCACCAGTGACCCTATTCTAGCGGGAGAACGCGAGACCCAGTACTTC. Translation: CATSDPILAGERETQYF.

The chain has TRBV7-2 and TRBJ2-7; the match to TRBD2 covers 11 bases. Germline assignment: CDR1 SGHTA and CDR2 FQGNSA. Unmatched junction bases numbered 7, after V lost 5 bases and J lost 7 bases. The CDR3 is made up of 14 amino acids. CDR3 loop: CASSMASGGWEQYF. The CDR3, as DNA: TGTGCCAGCAGCATGGCTAGCGGGGGGTGGGAGCAGTACTTC.

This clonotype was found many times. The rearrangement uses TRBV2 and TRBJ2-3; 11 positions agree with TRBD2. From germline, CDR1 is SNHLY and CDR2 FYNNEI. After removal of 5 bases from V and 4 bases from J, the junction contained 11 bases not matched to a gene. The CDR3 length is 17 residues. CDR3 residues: CASSPETSGVIADTQYF. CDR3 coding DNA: TGTGCCAGCAGTCCCGAGACTAGCGGGGTTATCGCAGATACGCAGTATTTT.

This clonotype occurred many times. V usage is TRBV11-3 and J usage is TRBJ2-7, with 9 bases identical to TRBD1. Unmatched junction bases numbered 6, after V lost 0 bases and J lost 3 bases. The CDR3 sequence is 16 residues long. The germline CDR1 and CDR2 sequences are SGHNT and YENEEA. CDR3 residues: CASSLEQGAFFYEQYF. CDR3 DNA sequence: TGTGCCAGCAGCTTAGAACAGGGGGCCTTCTTCTACGAGCAGTACTTC.

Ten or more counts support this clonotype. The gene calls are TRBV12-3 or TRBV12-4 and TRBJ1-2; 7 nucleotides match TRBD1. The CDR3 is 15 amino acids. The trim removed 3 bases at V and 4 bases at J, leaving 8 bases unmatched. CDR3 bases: TGTGCCAGCAGTTTGACTTCGGGACAGACCTATGGCTACACCTTC. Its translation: CASSLTSGQTYGYTF.

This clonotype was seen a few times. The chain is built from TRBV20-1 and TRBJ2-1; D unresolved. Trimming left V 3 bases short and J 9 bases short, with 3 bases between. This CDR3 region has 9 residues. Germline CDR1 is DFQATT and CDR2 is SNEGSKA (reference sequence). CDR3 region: CSASGEQFF. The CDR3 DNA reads TGCAGTGCTAGTGGTGAGCAGTTCTTC.

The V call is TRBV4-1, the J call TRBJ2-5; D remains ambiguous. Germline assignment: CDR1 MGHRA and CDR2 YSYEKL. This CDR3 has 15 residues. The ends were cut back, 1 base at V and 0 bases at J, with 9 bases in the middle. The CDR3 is CASSQVGSYQETQYF. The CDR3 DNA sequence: TGCGCCAGCAGCCAAGTAGGTTCGTACCAAGAGACCCAGTACTTC.

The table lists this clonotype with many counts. CDR3 DNA: TGTGCCAGCAGTTTAGAGGCGCAGGCGGATAGCAATCAGCCCCAGCATTTT. Translated, it gives CASSLEAQADSNQPQHF. V and J are TRBV12-3 or TRBV12-4 and TRBJ1-5; D is unresolved. The CDR3 is 17 amino acids. Trimming pared 1 base from V and 0 bases from J, leaving 13 bases between.

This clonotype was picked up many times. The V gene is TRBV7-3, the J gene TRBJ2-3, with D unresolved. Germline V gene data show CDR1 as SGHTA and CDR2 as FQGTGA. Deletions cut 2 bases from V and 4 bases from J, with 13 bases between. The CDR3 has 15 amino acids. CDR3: CASSLSGLPADTQYF. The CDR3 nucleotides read TGTGCCAGCAGCTTATCAGGATTGCCCGCAGATACGCAGTATTTT.

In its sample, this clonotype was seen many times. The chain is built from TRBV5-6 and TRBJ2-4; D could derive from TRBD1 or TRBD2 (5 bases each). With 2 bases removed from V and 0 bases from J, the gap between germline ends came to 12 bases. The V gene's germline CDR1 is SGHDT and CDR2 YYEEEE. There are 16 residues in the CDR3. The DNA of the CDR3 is TGTGCCAGCAGCTTCGGGGACCGCATAGCCAAAAACATTCAGTACTTC. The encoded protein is CASSFGDRIAKNIQYF.

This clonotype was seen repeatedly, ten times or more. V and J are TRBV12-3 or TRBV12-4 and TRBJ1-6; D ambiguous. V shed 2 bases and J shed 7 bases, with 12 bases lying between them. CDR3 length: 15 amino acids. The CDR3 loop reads CASSLLGTLNSPLHF. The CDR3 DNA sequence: TGTGCCAGCAGTTTACTAGGAACTCTAAATTCACCCCTCCACTTT.

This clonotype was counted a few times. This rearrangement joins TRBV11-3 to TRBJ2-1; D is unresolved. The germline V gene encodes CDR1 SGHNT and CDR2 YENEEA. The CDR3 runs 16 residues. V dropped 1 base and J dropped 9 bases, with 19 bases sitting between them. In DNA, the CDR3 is TGTGCCAGCAGCTTAGTGGGTAGAGCTTCGATTGGTGAGCAGTTCTTC. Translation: CASSLVGRASIGEQFF.

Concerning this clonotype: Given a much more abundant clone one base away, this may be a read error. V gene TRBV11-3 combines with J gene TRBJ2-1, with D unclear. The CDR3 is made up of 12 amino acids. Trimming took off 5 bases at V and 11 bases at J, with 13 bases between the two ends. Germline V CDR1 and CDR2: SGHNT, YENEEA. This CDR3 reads CASSQGGAKQFF. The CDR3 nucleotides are TGTGCCAGCAGCCAAGGTGGAGCTAAGCAGTTCTTC.

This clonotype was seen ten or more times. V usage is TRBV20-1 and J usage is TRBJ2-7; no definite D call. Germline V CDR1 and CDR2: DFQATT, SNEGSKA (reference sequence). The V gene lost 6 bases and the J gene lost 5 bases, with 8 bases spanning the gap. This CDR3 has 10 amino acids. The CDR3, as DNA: TGCAGTGCGCTGACCAACGAGCAGTACTTC. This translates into CSALTNEQYF.

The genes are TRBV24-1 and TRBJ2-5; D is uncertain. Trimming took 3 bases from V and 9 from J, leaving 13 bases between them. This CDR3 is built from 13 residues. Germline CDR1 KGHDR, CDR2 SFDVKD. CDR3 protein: CATSDPPSEAQYF. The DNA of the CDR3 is TGTGCCACCAGTGATCCCCCCAGTGAGGCCCAGTACTTC.

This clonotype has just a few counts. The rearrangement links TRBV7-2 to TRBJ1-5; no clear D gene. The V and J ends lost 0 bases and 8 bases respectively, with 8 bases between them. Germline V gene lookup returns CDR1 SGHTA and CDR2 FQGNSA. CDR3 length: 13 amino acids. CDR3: CASSLAFREPQHF. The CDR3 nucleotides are TGTGCCAGCAGCTTAGCGTTTCGGGAGCCCCAGCATTTT.

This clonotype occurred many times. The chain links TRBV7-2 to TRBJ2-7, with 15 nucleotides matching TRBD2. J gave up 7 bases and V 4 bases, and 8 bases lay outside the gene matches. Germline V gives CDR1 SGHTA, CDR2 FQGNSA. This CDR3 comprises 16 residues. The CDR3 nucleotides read TGTGCCAGCAGCTCCGGACTAGCGGGAGGGCCGGAGGAGCAGTACTTC. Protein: CASSSGLAGGPEEQYF.

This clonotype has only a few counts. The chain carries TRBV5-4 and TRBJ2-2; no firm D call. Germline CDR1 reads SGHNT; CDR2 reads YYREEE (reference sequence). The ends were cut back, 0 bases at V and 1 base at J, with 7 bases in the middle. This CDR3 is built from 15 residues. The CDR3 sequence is CASSLDMKNTGELFF. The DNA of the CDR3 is TGTGCCAGCAGCTTGGATATGAAGAACACCGGGGAGCTGTTTTTT.

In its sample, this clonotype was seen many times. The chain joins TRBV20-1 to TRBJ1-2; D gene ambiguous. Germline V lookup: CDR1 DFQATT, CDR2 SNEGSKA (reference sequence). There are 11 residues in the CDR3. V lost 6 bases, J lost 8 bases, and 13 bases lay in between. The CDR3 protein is CSAERGPGYTF. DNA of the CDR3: TGCAGTGCCGAGCGCGGCCCAGGCTACACCTTC.

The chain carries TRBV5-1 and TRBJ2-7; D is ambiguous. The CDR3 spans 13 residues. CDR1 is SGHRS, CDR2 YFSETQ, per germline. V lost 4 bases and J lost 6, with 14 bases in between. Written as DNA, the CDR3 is TGCGCCAGCAGCAAAACAGTGGACGTCGAGCAGTACTTC. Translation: CASSKTVDVEQYF.

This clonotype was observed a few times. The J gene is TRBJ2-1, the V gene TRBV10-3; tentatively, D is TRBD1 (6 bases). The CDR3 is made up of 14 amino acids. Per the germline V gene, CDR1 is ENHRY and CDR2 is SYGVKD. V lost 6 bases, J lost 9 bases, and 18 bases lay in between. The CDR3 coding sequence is TGTGCCATCAGCGGACAGCTAGAGGGGGTTGAGCAGTTCTTC. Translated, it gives CAISGQLEGVEQFF.

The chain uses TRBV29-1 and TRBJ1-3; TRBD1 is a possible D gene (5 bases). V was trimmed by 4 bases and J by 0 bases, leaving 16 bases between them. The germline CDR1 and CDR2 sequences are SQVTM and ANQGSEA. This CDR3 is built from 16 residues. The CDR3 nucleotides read TGCAGCGTTGGCGGGACTGATACTCTCTCTGGAAACACCATATATTTT. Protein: CSVGGTDTLSGNTIYF.

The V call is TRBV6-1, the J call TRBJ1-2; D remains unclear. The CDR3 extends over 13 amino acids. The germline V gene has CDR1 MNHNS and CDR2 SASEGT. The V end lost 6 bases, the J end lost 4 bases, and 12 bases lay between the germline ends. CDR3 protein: CASSVQRAYGYTF. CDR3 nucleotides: TGTGCCAGCAGCGTACAGAGAGCCTATGGCTACACCTTC.